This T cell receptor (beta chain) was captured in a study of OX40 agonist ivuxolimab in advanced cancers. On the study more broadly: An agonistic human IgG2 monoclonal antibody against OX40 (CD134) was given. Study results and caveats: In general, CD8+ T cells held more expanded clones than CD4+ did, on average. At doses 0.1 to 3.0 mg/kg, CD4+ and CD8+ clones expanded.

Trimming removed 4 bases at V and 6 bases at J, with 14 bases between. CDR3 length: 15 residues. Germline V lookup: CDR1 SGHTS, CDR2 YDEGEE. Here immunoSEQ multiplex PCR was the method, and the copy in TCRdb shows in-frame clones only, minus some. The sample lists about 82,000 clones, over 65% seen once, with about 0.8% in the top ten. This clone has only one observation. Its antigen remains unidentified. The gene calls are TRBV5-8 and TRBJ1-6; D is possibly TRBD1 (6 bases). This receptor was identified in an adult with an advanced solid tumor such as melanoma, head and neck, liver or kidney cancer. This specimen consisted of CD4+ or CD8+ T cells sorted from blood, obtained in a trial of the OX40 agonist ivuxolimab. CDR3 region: CASSRGGRANSPLHF. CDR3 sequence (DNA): TGTGCCAGCAGCCGGGGGGGCAGGGCTAATTCACCCCTCCACTTT.